This TCR beta chain was obtained from a study of T-cell memory formation after mild COVID-19. This clonotype was seen more than once but under ten times. TCRdb itself ran the 5' RACE reads through MiXCR, one entry per CDR3 protein. There are about 260,000 distinct CDR3 sequences in the sample; roughly 17% occur only once, and around 20% lies in the top ten. CDR1 and CDR2 from the germline V gene are SGHAT and FQNNGV. The junction had 8 bases not matched to a gene; V was cut back by 1 base and J by 1 base. This CDR3 spans 18 amino acids. The chain couples TRBV11-2 to TRBJ2-5; 11 bases fit TRBD2. The specimen was PBMCs or a T cell subset sorted from them (not recorded which). The receptor's source is a man aged 18 to 30 who had mild COVID-19 (a few samples of this study predate the infection). Cell type and time point are not known. This CDR3 is CASSLGPRLAGTQETQYF. Here the CDR3 DNA reads TGTGCCAGCAGCTTAGGCCCGAGACTAGCGGGAACCCAAGAGACCCAGTACTTC.